These 30 T cell receptor beta chains originate from one sample sequenced in a study of shared clonotypes between healthy human individuals. Method: immunoSEQ multiplex PCR; TCRdb's copy keeps in-frame clones and lacks some. The table shows roughly 680,000 clones, with just under 75% occurring only once. Specimen: memory CD4+ T cells sorted from blood. Subset reported: CD45RA-negative fraction. The origin of the receptors is a woman in her twenties or thirties in good health.

J is TRBJ2-7 and V is TRBV5-4, with D uncertain. The V gene lost 2 bases and the J gene lost 6 bases, with 9 bases spanning the gap. Per germline, CDR1 SGHNT and CDR2 YYREEE (reference sequence). This CDR3 spans 12 amino acids. This chain's CDR3 is CASSLRDGEQYF. CDR3 in DNA: TGTGCCAGCAGCTTAAGGGATGGCGAGCAGTACTTC.

In the case of this clone: The same CDR3 also results from other DNA sequences found in this sample. The genes are TRBV18 and TRBJ2-1; possibly TRBD2 for D (5 bases). From germline, CDR1 is KGHSH and CDR2 LQKENI. Trimming removed 6 bases at V and 0 bases at J, with 12 bases between. The CDR3 runs 15 residues. This CDR3 reads CASSPRRSSYNEQFF. The DNA of the CDR3 is TGTGCCAGCTCTCCCCGGAGGAGCTCCTACAATGAGCAGTTCTTC.

The CDR3 loop reads CASSIPGGADGYTF. The DNA of the CDR3 is TGTGCCAGCAGCATACCAGGGGGCGCGGATGGCTACACCTTC. The chain joins TRBV28 to TRBJ1-2, with 8 positions matching TRBD1. This CDR3 region has 14 residues. The ends lost 6 bases at V and 6 bases at J; junction bases unmatched: 9. The V gene's germline CDR1 is MDHEN and CDR2 SYDVKM.

Regarding this clone: Other DNA sequences in this sample translate to the same CDR3. The chain recombines TRBV6-5 with TRBJ2-7, with D perhaps assigned TRBD1 or TRBD2 (6 bases each). V gave up 6 bases and J gave up 3 bases, with 12 bases separating them. Germline V gives CDR1 MNHEY, CDR2 SVGAGI. The CDR3 covers 13 residues. The chain's CDR3 is CASRGGNRYEQYF. In nucleotides, the CDR3 is TGTGCCAGCAGGGGGGGCAACCGCTACGAGCAGTACTTC.

V is TRBV28 and J is TRBJ1-2, with a tentative D call TRBD1 (5 bases). This CDR3 is built from 14 residues. V was pared by 7 bases and J by 6 bases, with 18 bases between. The germline V gene encodes CDR1 MDHEN and CDR2 SYDVKM. The chain's CDR3 is CASTIKPGSHGYTF. For the CDR3, the DNA is TGTGCCAGCACCATAAAGCCAGGGAGCCATGGCTACACCTTC.

This chain connects TRBV29-1 to TRBJ2-5, with D maybe TRBD1 (6 bases). The CDR3 is made up of 16 amino acids. Per germline, CDR1 SQVTM and CDR2 ANQGSEA. V was pared by 4 bases and J by 2 bases, with 20 bases between. The CDR3 here is CSVVSLRDIGQETQYF. CDR3 nucleotides: TGCAGCGTTGTTAGTCTCCGGGACATTGGGCAAGAGACCCAGTACTTC.

This rearrangement joins TRBV19 to TRBJ1-5, with D perhaps matching TRBD1 (6 bases). Trimming cost V 5 bases and J 3 bases, with 14 bases left between them. This CDR3 has 15 residues. Germline V CDR1 and CDR2: LNHDA, SQIVND (reference sequence). The CDR3 spells CASSADSSLNQPQHF. The CDR3 DNA follows: TGTGCCAGTAGTGCGGACAGCAGTCTCAATCAGCCCCAGCATTTT. Full variable domain (rest looked up from reference TRBV19 and TRBJ1-5): DGGITQSPKYLFRKEGQNVTLSCEQNLNHDAMYWYRQDPGQGLRLIYYSQIVNDFQKGDIAEGYSVSREKKESFPLTVTSAQKNPTAFYLCASSADSSLNQPQHFGDGTRLSIL.

The chain is built from TRBV15 and TRBJ1-3, with D unclear. This CDR3 has 13 residues. Germline V gene sequence: CDR1 LNHNV, CDR2 YYDKDF (reference sequence). Deletions cut 6 bases from V and 3 bases from J, with 9 bases between. The CDR3 sequence is CATRGRGGNTIYF. The CDR3 coding sequence is TGTGCCACCAGGGGTCGGGGTGGAAACACCATATATTTT.

The chain carries TRBV19 and TRBJ2-2; D ambiguous. V lost 3 bases and J lost 8, with 4 bases in between. CDR1 and CDR2 (germline): LNHDA, SQIVND (reference sequence). This CDR3 contains 11 residues. The CDR3 nucleotides read TGTGCCAGTAGTATGTCAGGGGAGCTGTTTTTT. Translated, it gives CASSMSGELFF.

V usage is TRBV7-8 and J usage is TRBJ1-3; TRBD1 is a possible D gene (6 bases). This CDR3 comprises 15 residues. Germline CDR1 is SGHVS and CDR2 is FQNEAQ. V was shortened by 5 bases and J by 4 bases, with 15 bases between the two germline ends. The CDR3 loop reads CASSLDRGQGNTIYF. The CDR3 DNA reads as TGTGCCAGCAGCCTAGATAGGGGACAAGGAAACACCATATATTTT.

The genes are TRBV5-1 and TRBJ1-2; D possibly corresponds to TRBD1 (5 bases). The V end lost 4 bases, the J end lost 6 bases, and 19 bases lay between the germline ends. The CDR3 runs 15 residues. CDR1 and CDR2 (germline): SGHRS, YFSETQ. This CDR3 reads CASSPDPVWGDGYTF. CDR3 nucleotide sequence: TGCGCCAGCAGCCCAGACCCGGTTTGGGGCGATGGCTACACCTTC.

The chain links TRBV2 to TRBJ2-7; no clear D gene. This CDR3 region has 12 residues. CDR1 is SNHLY, CDR2 FYNNEI, per germline. Trimming stripped 6 bases from V and 2 bases from J, with 8 bases between. CDR3 DNA sequence: TGTGCCAGCAGAGGGATAACCTACGAGCAGTACTTC. Amino acids: CASRGITYEQYF. The full variable domain, rest sourced from reference TRBV2 and TRBJ2-7, is EPEVTQTPSHQVTQMGQEVILRCVPISNHLYFYWYRQILGQKVEFLVSFYNNEISEKSEIFDDQFSVERPDGSNFTLKIRSTKLEDSAMYFCASRGITYEQYFGPGTRLTVT.

This clone showed up just a few times. The rearrangement joins TRBV19 to TRBJ2-1, with 13 bases that match TRBD2. Germline V gene data show CDR1 as LNHDA and CDR2 as SQIVND (reference sequence). Losses at the gene ends were 5 bases for V and 3 bases for J; bases not matched to a gene: 10. The CDR3 spans 18 residues. Here the CDR3 reads CASSEQGGLAGNYNEQFF. CDR3 sequence (DNA): TGTGCCAGTAGTGAGCAAGGGGGACTAGCGGGAAACTACAATGAGCAGTTCTTC.

This clone was counted at least ten times. The chain joins TRBV6-6 to TRBJ2-7; 11 positions agree with TRBD2. Germline V lookup: CDR1 MNHNY, CDR2 SVGAGI (reference sequence). This CDR3 is built from 15 residues. The trim removed 6 bases at V and 3 bases at J, leaving 7 bases unmatched. The DNA of the CDR3 is TGTGCCAGCAGACGTGGGACTAGCGGAAGCTACGAGCAGTACTTC. It yields the protein CASRRGTSGSYEQYF.

The gene calls are TRBV7-3 and TRBJ1-1; D not resolved. Germline CDR1 and CDR2: SGHTA and FQGTGA. CDR3 length equals 13 residues. Trimming removed 0 bases at V and 3 bases at J, with 5 bases between. The chain's CDR3 is CASSLTSDTEAFF. The CDR3, as DNA: TGTGCCAGCAGCTTAACGTCGGACACTGAAGCTTTCTTT.

Only one count was recorded for this clone. This same CDR3 is encoded by further DNA sequences in the sample. V gene TRBV28 combines with J gene TRBJ1-4, with D perhaps TRBD1 (5 bases). The length of the CDR3 is 12 residues. V lost 4 bases, J lost 8 bases, and 8 bases lay in between. Germline assignment: CDR1 MDHEN and CDR2 SYDVKM. CDR3 region: CASSSSGEKLFF. For the CDR3, the DNA is TGTGCCAGCAGTTCATCAGGGGAAAAACTGTTTTTT.

The J gene is TRBJ1-1, the V gene TRBV19, with TRBD1 matching over 9 bases. Trimming removed 3 bases from V and 3 bases from J; junction bases left unmatched: 5. Germline CDR1 reads LNHDA; CDR2 reads SQIVND (reference sequence). This CDR3 is 15 amino acids long. The CDR3 nucleotides read TGTGCCAGTAGTATGAAGGACAGGGGAGACACTGAAGCTTTCTTT. It translates to CASSMKDRGDTEAFF.

In its sample, this clone was seen a few times. The V gene is TRBV19, the J gene TRBJ2-7; 9 positions agree with TRBD1. The ends lost 0 bases at V and 0 bases at J; junction bases unmatched: 0. The CDR3 has 15 residues. The germline CDR1 and CDR2 sequences are LNHDA and SQIVND (reference sequence). The CDR3 nucleotides read TGTGCCAGTAGTATAGAGGACAGGGGCTCCTACGAGCAGTACTTC. The encoded protein is CASSIEDRGSYEQYF.

This clone was observed once. The chain has TRBV7-2 and TRBJ1-3, with D perhaps TRBD1 (6 bases). Trimming pared 5 bases from V and 6 bases from J, leaving 14 bases between. The CDR3 has 14 amino acids. Germline V CDR1 and CDR2: SGHTA, FQGNSA. The chain's CDR3 is CASSIGQKPNTIYF. Written as DNA, the CDR3 is TGTGCCAGCAGCATCGGACAGAAACCAAACACCATATATTTT. Full variable domain (missing parts from reference TRBV7-2 and TRBJ1-3): GAGVSQSPSNKVTEKGKDVELRCDPISGHTALYWYRQSLGQGLEFLIYFQGNSAPDKSGLPSDRFSAERTGGSVSTLTIQRTQQEDSAVYLCASSIGQKPNTIYFGEGSWLTVV.

The J gene is TRBJ2-1, the V gene TRBV4-1, with D hard to call. Germline-derived CDR1 and CDR2 are MGHRA and YSYEKL. This CDR3 region has 13 residues. V lost 1 base and J lost 5, with 6 bases in between. CDR3 protein: CASSQARNNEQFF. The CDR3 DNA sequence: TGCGCCAGCAGCCAAGCCCGGAACAATGAGCAGTTCTTC.

The chain carries TRBV28 and TRBJ2-1; D ambiguous. Deletions cut 7 bases from V and 4 bases from J, with 14 bases between. This CDR3 spans 14 amino acids. Germline CDR1 and CDR2: MDHEN and SYDVKM. The DNA for the CDR3 is TGTGCCAGCACCCACGGCACATTTTACAATGAGCAGTTCTTC. It encodes CASTHGTFYNEQFF.

Only a few counts were recorded for this clone. The chain is built from TRBV6-5 and TRBJ1-1; maybe TRBD1 (5 bases). Trimming left V 2 bases short and J 6 bases short, with 16 bases between. Germline CDR1 is MNHEY and CDR2 is SVGAGI. The CDR3 is 15 amino acids. CDR3: CASSYGGASSPEAFF. CDR3 DNA sequence: TGTGCCAGCAGTTACGGTGGGGCTTCGAGCCCTGAAGCTTTCTTT.

This chain connects TRBV7-2 to TRBJ1-2; D is possibly TRBD1 (5 bases). Germline loops: CDR1 SGHTA, CDR2 FQGNSA. This CDR3 has 15 residues. V shed 1 base and J shed 4 bases, with 13 bases lying between them. CDR3 in DNA: TGTGCCAGCAGCTTAGGACGGGGGAGTATCTATGGCTACACCTTC. Protein sequence: CASSLGRGSIYGYTF. Together with reference TRBV7-2 and TRBJ1-2, the CDR3 gives the full variable domain: GAGVSQSPSNKVTEKGKDVELRCDPISGHTALYWYRQSLGQGLEFLIYFQGNSAPDKSGLPSDRFSAERTGGSVSTLTIQRTQQEDSAVYLCASSLGRGSIYGYTFGSGTRLTVV.

The J gene is TRBJ2-2, the V gene TRBV2; D possibly corresponds to TRBD1 (6 bases). The length of the CDR3 is 17 residues. The V end lost 6 bases, the J end lost 5 bases, and 22 bases lay between the germline ends. The germline V gene encodes CDR1 SNHLY and CDR2 FYNNEI. The CDR3 nucleotides read TGTGCCAGCAGGGCAGCGACGGGACACCCTTCAACCGGGGAGCTGTTTTTT. Protein product: CASRAATGHPSTGELFF.

The chain is built from TRBV28 and TRBJ1-5; 7 nucleotides align to TRBD1. Losses at the gene ends were 2 bases for V and 3 bases for J; bases not matched to a gene: 7. The CDR3 runs 16 residues. From germline, CDR1 is MDHEN and CDR2 SYDVKM. DNA of the CDR3: TGTGCCAGCAGTTTAATTAGGGACAGCAACAATCAGCCCCAGCATTTT. Translation gives CASSLIRDSNNQPQHF.

The gene calls are TRBV5-1 and TRBJ1-2; 10 bases line up with TRBD1. J gave up 7 bases and V 1 base, and 4 bases lay outside the gene matches. Germline lookup yields CDR1 SGHRS and CDR2 YFSETQ. The CDR3 runs to 14 residues. CDR3 loop: CASSLRQGAGGYTF. The CDR3 nucleotides are TGCGCCAGCAGCTTGCGACAGGGGGCTGGTGGCTACACCTTC.

The V gene is TRBV6-1, the J gene TRBJ1-5, with TRBD1 identical over 9 bases. This CDR3 is built from 14 residues. Germline CDR1 MNHNS, CDR2 SASEGT. The V and J ends lost 6 bases and 6 bases, in that order; junction bases with no gene match: 6. The DNA for the CDR3 is TGTGCCAGCAGAAACAGGGGGCTGTCTCAGCCCCAGCATTTT. Translation gives CASRNRGLSQPQHF.

CDR3 region: CASSLVGQRANEQYF. The CDR3 nucleotides read TGTGCCAGCAGCTTAGTCGGGCAGAGGGCCAACGAGCAGTACTTC. The V and J genes are TRBV7-8 and TRBJ2-7, with a tentative D call TRBD2 (5 bases). V was shortened by 1 base and J by 5 bases, with 15 bases between the two germline ends. The CDR3 is made up of 15 amino acids. Germline V gene data show CDR1 as SGHVS and CDR2 as FQNEAQ.

The rearrangement uses TRBV5-4 and TRBJ2-2; no clear D. This CDR3 has 12 residues. Germline V gene data show CDR1 as SGHNT and CDR2 as YYREEE (reference sequence). Trimming removed 4 bases at V and 4 bases at J, with 5 bases between. Written as DNA, the CDR3 is TGTGCCAGCAGCCCCACCACCGGGGAGCTGTTTTTT. Amino acids: CASSPTTGELFF.

J is TRBJ1-5 and V is TRBV2; TRBD1 agrees at 7 bases. Germline-derived CDR1 and CDR2 are SNHLY and FYNNEI. V lost 4 bases to trimming and J lost 10 bases; unmatched junction nucleotides: 10. The CDR3 contains 14 residues. CDR3 coding DNA: TGTGCCAGCAGTGGAGGGGCAGGGGGTGGTCCCCAGCATTTT. It encodes CASSGGAGGGPQHF. Based on the CDR3 plus reference TRBV2 and TRBJ1-5, the full variable domain is EPEVTQTPSHQVTQMGQEVILRCVPISNHLYFYWYRQILGQKVEFLVSFYNNEISEKSEIFDDQFSVERPDGSNFTLKIRSTKLEDSAMYFCASSGGAGGGPQHFGDGTRLSIL.